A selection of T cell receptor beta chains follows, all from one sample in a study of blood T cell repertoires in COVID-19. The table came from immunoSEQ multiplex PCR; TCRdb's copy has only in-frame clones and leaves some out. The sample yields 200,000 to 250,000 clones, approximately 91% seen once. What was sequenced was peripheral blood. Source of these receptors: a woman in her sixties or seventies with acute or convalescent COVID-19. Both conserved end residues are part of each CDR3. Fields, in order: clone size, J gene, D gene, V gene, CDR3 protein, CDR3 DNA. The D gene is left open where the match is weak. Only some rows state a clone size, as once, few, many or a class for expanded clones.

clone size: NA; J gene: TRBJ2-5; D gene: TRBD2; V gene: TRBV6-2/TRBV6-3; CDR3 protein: CASSTSEEETQYF; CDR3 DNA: TGTGCCAGCAGCACTAGCGAAGAGGAGACCCAGTACTTC
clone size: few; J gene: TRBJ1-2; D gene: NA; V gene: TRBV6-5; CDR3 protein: CASSYRRTNYGYTF; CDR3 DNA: TGTGCCAGCAGTTACCGGAGAACTAACTATGGCTACACCTTC
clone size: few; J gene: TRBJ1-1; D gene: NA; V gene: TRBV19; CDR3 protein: CATHGRGSTNTEAFF; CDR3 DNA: TGTGCCACCCACGGGCGGGGAAGCACGAACACTGAAGCTTTCTTT
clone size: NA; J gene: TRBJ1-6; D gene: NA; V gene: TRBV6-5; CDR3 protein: CASRTGEFGSPLHF; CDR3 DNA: TGTGCCAGCAGGACGGGGGAGTTTGGTTCACCCCTCCACTTT
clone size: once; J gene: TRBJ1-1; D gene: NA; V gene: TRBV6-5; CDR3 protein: CASRGARATEAFF; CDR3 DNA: TGTGCCAGCAGGGGGGCCAGGGCCACTGAAGCTTTCTTT
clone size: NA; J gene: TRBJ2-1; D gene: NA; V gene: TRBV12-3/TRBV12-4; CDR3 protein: CASSFSGARKQFF; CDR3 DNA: TGTGCCAGCAGTTTTTCTGGGGCTAGAAAACAGTTCTTC
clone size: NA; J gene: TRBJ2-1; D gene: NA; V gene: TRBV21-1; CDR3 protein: CASSKPSLGTTYNEQFF; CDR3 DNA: TGTGCCAGCAGCAAACCCTCACTGGGGACAACCTACAATGAGCAGTTCTTC
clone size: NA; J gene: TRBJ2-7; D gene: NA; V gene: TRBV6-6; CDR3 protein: CASSYQGRAEQYF; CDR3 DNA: TGTGCCAGCAGTTACCAGGGGAGGGCCGAGCAGTACTTC
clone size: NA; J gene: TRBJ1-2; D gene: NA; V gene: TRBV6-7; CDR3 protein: CASSLYYYRSDGYTF; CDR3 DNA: TGTGCCAGCAGCTTGTATTATTATAGATCCGATGGCTACACCTTC
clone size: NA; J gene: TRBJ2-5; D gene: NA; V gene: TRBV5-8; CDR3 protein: CASSLDPAVAQETQYF; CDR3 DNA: TGTGCCAGCAGCTTGGACCCCGCGGTCGCACAAGAGACCCAGTACTTC
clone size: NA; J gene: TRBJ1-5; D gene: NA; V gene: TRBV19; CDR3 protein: CASTRQSPNQPQHF; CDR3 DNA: TGTGCCAGTACCCGACAGTCCCCCAATCAGCCCCAGCATTTT
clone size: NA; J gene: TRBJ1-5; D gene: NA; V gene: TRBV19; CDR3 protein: CASRFTPGSNQPQHF; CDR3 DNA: TGTGCCAGTAGGTTCACGCCAGGGAGCAATCAGCCCCAGCATTTT
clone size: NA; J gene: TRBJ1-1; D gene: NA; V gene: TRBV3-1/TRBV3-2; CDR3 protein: CASSQAPGARTEAFF; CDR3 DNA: TGTGCCAGCAGCCAAGCTCCAGGGGCGCGCACTGAAGCTTTCTTT
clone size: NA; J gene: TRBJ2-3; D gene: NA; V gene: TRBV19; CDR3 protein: CASSIGGLSTDTQYF; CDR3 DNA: TGTGCCAGTAGTATAGGTGGCCTCTCCACAGATACGCAGTATTTT
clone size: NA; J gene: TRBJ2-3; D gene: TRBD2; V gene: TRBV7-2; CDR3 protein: CASSLAYGAGADTQYF; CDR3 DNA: TGTGCCAGCAGCTTAGCGTATGGAGCGGGAGCAGATACGCAGTATTTT
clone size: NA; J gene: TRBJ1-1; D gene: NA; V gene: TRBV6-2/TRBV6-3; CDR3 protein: CASSSWTSGVAEAFF; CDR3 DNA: TGTGCCAGCAGTTCATGGACGTCAGGGGTCGCTGAAGCTTTCTTT
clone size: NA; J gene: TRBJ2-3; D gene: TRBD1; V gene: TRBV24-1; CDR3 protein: CATRSTGHGDTQYF; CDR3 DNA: TGTGCCACCAGGTCGACAGGGCATGGGGATACGCAGTATTTT
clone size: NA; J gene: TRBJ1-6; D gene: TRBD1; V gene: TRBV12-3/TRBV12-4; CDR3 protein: CASSYGQGVPLHF; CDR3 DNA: TGTGCCAGCAGCTACGGACAGGGGGTACCCCTCCACTTT
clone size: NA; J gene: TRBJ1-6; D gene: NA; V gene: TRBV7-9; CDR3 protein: CASSQSPGNGNSPLHF; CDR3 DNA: TGTGCCAGCAGCCAGAGTCCGGGAAATGGGAATTCACCCCTCCACTTT
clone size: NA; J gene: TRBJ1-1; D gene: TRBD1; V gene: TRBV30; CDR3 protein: CAWRDRGTEAFF; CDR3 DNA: TGTGCCTGGAGAGACAGGGGCACTGAAGCTTTCTTT
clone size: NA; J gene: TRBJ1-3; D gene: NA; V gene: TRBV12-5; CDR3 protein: CASGTAEGNTIYF; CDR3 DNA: TGTGCTAGTGGTACCGCGGAAGGAAACACCATATATTTT
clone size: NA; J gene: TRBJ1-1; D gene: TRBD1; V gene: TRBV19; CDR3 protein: CASSPSRDRESEAFF; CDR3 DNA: TGTGCCAGTAGTCCGTCCCGGGACAGGGAATCTGAAGCTTTCTTT
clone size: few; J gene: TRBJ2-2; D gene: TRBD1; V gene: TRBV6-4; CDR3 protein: CASSKEGQGNTGELFF; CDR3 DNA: TGTGCCAGCAGTAAGGAGGGACAGGGGAACACCGGGGAGCTGTTTTTT
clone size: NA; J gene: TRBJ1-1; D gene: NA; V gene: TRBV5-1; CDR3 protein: CASSSNGHFNTEAFF; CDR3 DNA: TGCGCCAGCAGCTCTAACGGACACTTCAACACTGAAGCTTTCTTT
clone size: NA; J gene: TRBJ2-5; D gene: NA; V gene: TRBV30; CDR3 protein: CAWSPRGETQYF; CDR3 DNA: TGTGCCTGGAGCCCCCGGGGAGAGACCCAGTACTTC
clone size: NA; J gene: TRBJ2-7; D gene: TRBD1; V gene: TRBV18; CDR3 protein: CASSPNTGQGIYEQYF; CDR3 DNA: TGTGCCAGCTCACCCAACACGGGACAGGGGATCTACGAGCAGTACTTC
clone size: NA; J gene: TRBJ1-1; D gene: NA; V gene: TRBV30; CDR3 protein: CAWSWARNTEAFF; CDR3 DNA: TGTGCCTGGAGTTGGGCCCGGAACACTGAAGCTTTCTTT
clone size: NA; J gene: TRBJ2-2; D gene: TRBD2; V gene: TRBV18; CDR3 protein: CASSRIGRTTGELFF; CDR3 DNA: TGTGCCAGCTCACGCATCGGGAGGACGACCGGGGAGCTGTTTTTT
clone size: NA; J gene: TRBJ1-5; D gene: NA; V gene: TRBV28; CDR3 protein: CASRRLEANQPQHF; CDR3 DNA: TGTGCCAGCAGGAGACTGGAAGCAAATCAGCCCCAGCATTTT
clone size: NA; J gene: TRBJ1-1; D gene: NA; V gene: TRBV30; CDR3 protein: CAWTPGGGPITEAFF; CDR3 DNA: TGTGCCTGGACCCCGGGGGGGGGCCCGATCACTGAAGCTTTCTTT
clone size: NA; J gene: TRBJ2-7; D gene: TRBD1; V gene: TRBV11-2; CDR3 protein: CASSLPGTGSYEQYF; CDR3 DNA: TGTGCCAGCAGCTTACCCGGGACAGGTTCCTACGAGCAGTACTTC
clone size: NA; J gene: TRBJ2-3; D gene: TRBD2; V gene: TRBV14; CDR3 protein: CASSSPSGLAGASDTQYF; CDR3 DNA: TGTGCCAGCAGCTCCCCATCGGGACTAGCGGGAGCATCAGATACGCAGTATTTT
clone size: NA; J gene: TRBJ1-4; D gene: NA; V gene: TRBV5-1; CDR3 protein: CASSLNGQGYNEKLFF; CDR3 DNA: TGCGCCAGCAGCTTGAATGGTCAGGGCTATAATGAAAAACTGTTTTTT
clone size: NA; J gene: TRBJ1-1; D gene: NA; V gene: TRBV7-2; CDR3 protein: CASSSPWNTEAFF; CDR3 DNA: TGTGCCAGCAGCTCCCCCTGGAACACTGAAGCTTTCTTT
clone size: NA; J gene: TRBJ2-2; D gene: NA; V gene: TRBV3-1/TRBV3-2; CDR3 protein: CASRWSLDGTNTGELFF; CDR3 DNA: TGTGCCAGCCGCTGGAGCCTTGACGGTACGAACACCGGGGAGCTGTTTTTT
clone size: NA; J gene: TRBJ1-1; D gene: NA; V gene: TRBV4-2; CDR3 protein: CASRPDRGTEAFF; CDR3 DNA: TGTGCCAGCCGACCGGATAGGGGGACTGAAGCTTTCTTT
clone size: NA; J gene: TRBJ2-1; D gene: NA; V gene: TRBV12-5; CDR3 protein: CASVLHPYYNEQFF; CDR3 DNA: TGTGCTAGTGTACTACACCCCTACTACAATGAGCAGTTCTTC
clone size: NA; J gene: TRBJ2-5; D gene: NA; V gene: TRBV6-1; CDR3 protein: CASSDFGLGYF; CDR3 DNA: TGTGCCAGCAGTGATTTTGGTCTAGGTTACTTC
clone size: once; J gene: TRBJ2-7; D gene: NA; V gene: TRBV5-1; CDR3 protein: CASSLGGPIAAYEQYF; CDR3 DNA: TGCGCCAGCAGCTTGGGGGGCCCGATCGCAGCCTACGAGCAGTACTTC
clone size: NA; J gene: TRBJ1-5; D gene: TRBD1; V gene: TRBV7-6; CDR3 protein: CASSGTGNSNQPQHF; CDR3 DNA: TGTGCCAGCAGCGGGACAGGCAATAGCAATCAGCCCCAGCATTTT